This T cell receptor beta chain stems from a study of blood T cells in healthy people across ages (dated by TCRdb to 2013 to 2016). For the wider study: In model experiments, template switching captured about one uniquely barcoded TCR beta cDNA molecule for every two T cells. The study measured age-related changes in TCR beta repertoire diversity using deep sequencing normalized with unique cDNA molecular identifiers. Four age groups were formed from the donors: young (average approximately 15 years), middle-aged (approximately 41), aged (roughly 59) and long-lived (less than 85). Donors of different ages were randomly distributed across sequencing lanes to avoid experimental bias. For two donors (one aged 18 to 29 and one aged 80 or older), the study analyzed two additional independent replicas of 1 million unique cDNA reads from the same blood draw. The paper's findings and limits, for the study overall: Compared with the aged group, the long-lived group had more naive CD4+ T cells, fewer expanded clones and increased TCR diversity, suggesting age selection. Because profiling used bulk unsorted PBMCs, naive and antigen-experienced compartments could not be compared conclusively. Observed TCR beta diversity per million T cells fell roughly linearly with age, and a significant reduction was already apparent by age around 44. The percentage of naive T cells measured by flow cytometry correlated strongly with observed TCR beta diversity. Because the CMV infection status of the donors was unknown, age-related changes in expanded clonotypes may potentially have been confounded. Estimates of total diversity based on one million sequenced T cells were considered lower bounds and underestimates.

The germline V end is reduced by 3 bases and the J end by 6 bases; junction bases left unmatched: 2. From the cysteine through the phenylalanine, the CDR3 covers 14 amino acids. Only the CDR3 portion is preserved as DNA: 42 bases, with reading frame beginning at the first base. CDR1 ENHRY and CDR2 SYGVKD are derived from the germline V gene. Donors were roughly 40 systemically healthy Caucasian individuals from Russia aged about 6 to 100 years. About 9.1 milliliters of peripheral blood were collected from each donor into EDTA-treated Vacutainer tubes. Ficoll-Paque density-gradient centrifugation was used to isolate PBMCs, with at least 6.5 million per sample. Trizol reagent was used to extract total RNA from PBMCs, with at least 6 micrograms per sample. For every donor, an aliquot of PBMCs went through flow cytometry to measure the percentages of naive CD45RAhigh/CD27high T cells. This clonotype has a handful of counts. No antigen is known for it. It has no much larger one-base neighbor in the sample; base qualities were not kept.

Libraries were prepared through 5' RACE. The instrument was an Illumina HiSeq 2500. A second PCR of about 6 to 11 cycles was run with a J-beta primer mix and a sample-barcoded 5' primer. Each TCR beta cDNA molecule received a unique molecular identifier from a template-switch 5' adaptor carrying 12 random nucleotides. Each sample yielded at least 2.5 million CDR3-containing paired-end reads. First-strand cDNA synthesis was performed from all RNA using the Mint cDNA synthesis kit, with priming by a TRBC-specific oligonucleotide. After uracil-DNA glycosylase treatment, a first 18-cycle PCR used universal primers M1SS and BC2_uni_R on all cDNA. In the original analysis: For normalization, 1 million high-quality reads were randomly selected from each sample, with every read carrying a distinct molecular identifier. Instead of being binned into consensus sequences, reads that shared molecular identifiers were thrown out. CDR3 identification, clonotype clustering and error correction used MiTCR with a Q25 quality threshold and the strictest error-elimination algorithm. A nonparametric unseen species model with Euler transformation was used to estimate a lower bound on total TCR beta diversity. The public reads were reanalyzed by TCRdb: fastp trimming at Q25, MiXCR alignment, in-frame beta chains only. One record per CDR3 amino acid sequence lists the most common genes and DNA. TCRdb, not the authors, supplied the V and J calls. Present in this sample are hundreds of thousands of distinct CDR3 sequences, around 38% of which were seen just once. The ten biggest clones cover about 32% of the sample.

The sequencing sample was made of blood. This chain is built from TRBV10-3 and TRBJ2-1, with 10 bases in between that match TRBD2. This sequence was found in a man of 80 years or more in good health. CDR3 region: CAISEAGGSNEQFF. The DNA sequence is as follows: TGTGCCATCAGTGAAGCGGGGGGGTCCAATGAGCAGTTCTTC.